The 28 T cell receptor beta chains listed next were all sequenced from one sample in a study of T cells in Graves' hyperthyroidism and ophthalmopathy. Authors of the study amplified TCR beta CDR3 regions from RNA transcripts. Using the HTBI primer set, a first-round RT-PCR was run on the TCR CDR3. One entry per CDR3 protein, called by TCRdb with MiXCR from the multiplex PCR reads. The profile shows about 350,000 distinct CDR3 sequences, more than 11% of them singletons. The sequenced sample was blood. All receptors come from a woman in her thirties with Graves' hyperthyroidism.

This clonotype was detected many times. The genes are TRBV28 and TRBJ2-5; TRBD2 agrees at 7 bases. Trimming removed 2 bases from V and 3 bases from J; junction bases left unmatched: 3. The V gene's germline CDR1 is MDHEN and CDR2 SYDVKM. This CDR3 contains 14 residues. CDR3 DNA: TGTGCCAGCAGTTTACTGGCGGGAGAAGAGACCCAGTACTTC. Translated: CASSLLAGEETQYF.

There are a few counts of this clonotype. The chain recombines TRBV10-3 with TRBJ1-2, with TRBD1 as a possible D gene (5 bases). V shed 6 bases and J shed 7 bases, with 18 bases lying between them. Germline values: CDR1 ENHRY, CDR2 SYGVKD. This CDR3 is built from 14 residues. The CDR3 loop reads CAIRASGNPSGYTF. The CDR3 nucleotides are TGTGCCATCAGGGCGTCAGGGAACCCATCTGGCTACACCTTC.

This clonotype has just a few counts. V gene TRBV6-2 or TRBV6-3 combines with J gene TRBJ1-1; 7 bases align to TRBD1. The CDR3 is made up of 14 amino acids. The J segment lost 8 bases and the V segment lost 7 bases, leaving 13 bases of the junction unmatched. The germline CDR1 and CDR2 sequences are MNHEY and SVGEGT. CDR3 in DNA: TGTGCCAGCACCACCCAGGGGGGGCCTGGGGAAGCTTTCTTT. It translates to CASTTQGGPGEAFF.

This chain connects TRBV7-2 to TRBJ2-1; D perhaps matches TRBD1 (6 bases). The CDR3 loop spans 16 amino acids. The V and J ends lost 5 bases and 7 bases respectively, with 21 bases between them. Germline V lookup: CDR1 SGHTA, CDR2 FQGNSA. The CDR3 loop reads CASSDLGQRRGNEQFF. For the CDR3, the DNA is TGTGCCAGCAGCGACCTCGGACAACGAAGGGGGAATGAGCAGTTCTTC.

This clonotype has just a few counts. The CDR3 loop reads CASSVQTSGRAKNEQFF. The CDR3 DNA reads TGTGCCAGCAGCGTACAAACCAGCGGGAGGGCCAAGAATGAGCAGTTCTTC. The chain carries TRBV7-8 and TRBJ2-1; 10 positions match TRBD2. Germline values: CDR1 SGHVS, CDR2 FQNEAQ. J lost 7 bases, V lost 5 bases, and 14 bases had no gene match. This CDR3 comprises 17 residues.

The genes are TRBV20-1 and TRBJ2-1; 9 nucleotides align to TRBD2. V lost 7 bases and J lost 2; bases outside the gene matches: 12. The CDR3 is made up of 16 amino acids. Looked up from germline, CDR1 is DFQATT and CDR2 is SNEGSKA (reference sequence). In nucleotides, the CDR3 is TGCAGTGTTATAAGGGTTGCGGGAGGGCCCTACAATGAGCAGTTCTTC. This encodes CSVIRVAGGPYNEQFF.

Of note for this clonotype: A much larger clone is a single base away; this may be a read error. The rearrangement uses TRBV6-1 and TRBJ1-4; no reliable D call. The CDR3 runs to 14 residues. The V and J ends lost 6 bases and 7 bases respectively, with 15 bases between them. In germline, CDR1 is MNHNS, CDR2 SASEGT. The CDR3 nucleotides read TGTGCCAGCAGGTTCGAGGGCAGGATTGAAAAACTGTTTTTT. Protein product: CASRFEGRIEKLFF.

V and J are TRBV2 and TRBJ1-4, with unresolved D. This CDR3 has 16 amino acids. Germline V gene lookup returns CDR1 SNHLY and CDR2 FYNNEI. With 3 bases removed from V and 0 bases from J, the gap between germline ends came to 11 bases. Here the CDR3 DNA reads TGTGCCAGCAGTGACCTGTCTTATGCAACTAATGAAAAACTGTTTTTT. This translates into CASSDLSYATNEKLFF.

This clonotype was detected many times. The gene calls are TRBV27 and TRBJ2-1; 9 nucleotides match TRBD2. The junction had 7 bases not matched to a gene; V was cut back by 7 bases and J by 0 bases. CDR3 length: 16 residues. CDR1 and CDR2 (germline): MNHEY, SMNVEV (reference sequence). The CDR3 bases are TGTGCCAGCACATTCCGTAGCGGGAGCTCCTACAATGAGCAGTTCTTC. This codes for CASTFRSGSSYNEQFF.

There are many counts of this clonotype. The genes are TRBV20-1 and TRBJ1-1; D gene ambiguous. This CDR3 spans 14 amino acids. Germline CDR1 DFQATT, CDR2 SNEGSKA (reference sequence). V lost 0 bases and J 1 base, leaving 9 bases between the germline ends. The CDR3 protein is CSARDPRGNTEAFF. For the CDR3, the DNA is TGCAGTGCTAGAGACCCCCGTGGGAACACTGAAGCTTTCTTT.

This clonotype was recorded at least ten times. V is TRBV7-2 and J is TRBJ2-3; no clear D gene. V was trimmed by 8 bases and J by 1 base, leaving 10 bases between them. The CDR3 sequence is 13 residues long. Germline-derived CDR1 and CDR2 are SGHTA and FQGNSA. The DNA for the CDR3 is TGTGCCAGCTCGCAGTCTCGCACAGATACGCAGTATTTT. It codes for CASSQSRTDTQYF.

The sample holds many counts of this clonotype. The chain employs TRBV12-5 and TRBJ2-1; the match to TRBD1 covers 9 bases. The germline V gene encodes CDR1 LGHNT and CDR2 FRNRAP. After removal of 3 bases from V and 4 bases from J, the junction contained 1 base not matched to a gene. The CDR3 length is 14 residues. The CDR3 bases are TGTGCTAGTGGTTTAGGACAGGGGTACAATGAGCAGTTCTTC. Translated: CASGLGQGYNEQFF.

This clonotype was counted ten times or more. The chain joins TRBV20-1 to TRBJ1-2, with D uncertain. CDR1 is DFQATT and CDR2 is SNEGSKA in the germline V gene (reference sequence). The germline V and J ends were trimmed by 5 bases and 2 bases, with 6 bases remaining between them. The CDR3 totals 11 residues. The CDR3 loop reads CSAQENYGYTF. The CDR3 DNA is TGCAGTGCTCAGGAAAACTATGGCTACACCTTC.

This clonotype was observed a handful of times. The chain recombines TRBV19 with TRBJ2-6, with 8 positions matching TRBD2. CDR1 is LNHDA, CDR2 SQIVND, per germline (reference sequence). This CDR3 comprises 17 residues. Germline trimming cut 8 bases from V and 0 bases from J; bases unmatched to any gene: 9. CDR3 sequence reads: CASSLWTSLSGANVLTF. CDR3 bases: TGTGCCAGTTCGCTCTGGACTAGCCTCTCTGGGGCCAACGTCCTGACTTTC.

This clonotype has just a few counts. This chain links TRBV4-1 with TRBJ1-2, with 7 bases lining up with TRBD1. Trimming at V came to 4 bases and at J to 5 bases, leaving 7 bases not matched to a gene. Germline V lookup: CDR1 MGHRA, CDR2 YSYEKL. CDR3 length equals 14 residues. CDR3 in DNA: TGCGCCAGCAGCCGTCCCGGGACAGTATATGGCTACACCTTC. Amino acid sequence: CASSRPGTVYGYTF.

This clonotype has a count of ten or more. This chain uses TRBV3-1 with TRBJ2-5; possibly TRBD1 for D (6 bases). V was cut by 5 bases and J by 12 bases, with 13 bases left in between. This CDR3 region has 11 residues. In germline, CDR1 is LGHDT, CDR2 YNNKEL (reference sequence). The CDR3 is CASSSRQEEYF. The CDR3 coding sequence is TGTGCCAGCAGCTCCCGACAGGAAGAGTACTTC.

This clonotype appeared many times. The rearrangement uses TRBV7-8 and TRBJ2-2; weak D call: TRBD2 (6 bases). This CDR3 region has 15 residues. The germline CDR1 and CDR2 sequences are SGHVS and FQNEAQ. V lost 1 base, J lost 6 bases, and 12 bases lay in between. DNA of the CDR3: TGTGCCAGCAGCTTAGGTTCGTCGGGGGCCGGGGAGCTGTTTTTT. Amino acids: CASSLGSSGAGELFF.

This clonotype was seen ten or more times. This rearrangement joins TRBV9 to TRBJ2-1; 11 bases match TRBD2. The J segment lost 4 bases and the V segment lost 3 bases, leaving 3 bases of the junction unmatched. Per the germline V gene, CDR1 is SGDLS and CDR2 is YYNGEE. This CDR3 contains 15 residues. The CDR3 sequence is CASSAGLADYNEQFF. CDR3 DNA: TGTGCCAGCAGCGCGGGACTAGCGGATTACAATGAGCAGTTCTTC. The complete variable domain, with remaining parts taken from reference TRBV9 and TRBJ2-1, reads DSGVTQTPKHLITATGQRVTLRCSPRSGDLSVYWYQQSLDQGLQFLIQYYNGEERAKGNILERFSAQQFPDLHSELNLSSLELGDSALYFCASSAGLADYNEQFFGPGTRLTVL.

This clonotype occurred many times. V gene TRBV27 combines with J gene TRBJ2-6; D unresolved. Trimming cost V 3 bases and J 1 base, with 7 bases left between them. This CDR3 comprises 15 residues. Germline V gene sequence: CDR1 MNHEY, CDR2 SMNVEV (reference sequence). For the CDR3, the DNA is TGTGCCAGCAGTTTTCGTGTGTCTGGGGCCAACGTCCTGACTTTC. Amino acids: CASSFRVSGANVLTF.

In its sample, this clonotype was seen many times. This rearrangement joins TRBV29-1 to TRBJ1-2, with D perhaps TRBD1 (5 bases). Trimming left V 7 bases short and J 8 bases short, with 14 bases between. The CDR3 has 11 residues. Germline loops: CDR1 SQVTM, CDR2 ANQGSEA. The chain's CDR3 is CSGRQGNGYTF. For the CDR3, the DNA is TGCAGCGGGCGCCAGGGCAACGGCTACACCTTC.

With regard to this clonotype: This may arise from a read error, as a much more abundant clone is one base away. This likely comes from a read error, as the CDR3 has no conserved phenylalanine or tryptophan at its end. Here the CDR3 reads CASKETKDTQYS. The CDR3 bases are TGTGCCAGCAAGGAGACCAAAGATACGCAGTATTCT. The chain joins TRBV2 to TRBJ2-3; D unclear. The CDR3 runs to 12 residues. Trimming left V 7 bases short and J 5 bases short, with 10 bases between. Germline CDR1 reads SNHLY; CDR2 reads FYNNEI.

There are many counts of this clonotype. The chain has TRBV28 and TRBJ2-5, with unresolved D. V dropped 6 bases and J dropped 4 bases, with 12 bases sitting between them. This CDR3 contains 13 residues. Germline V lookup: CDR1 MDHEN, CDR2 SYDVKM. CDR3 residues: CASSTAAPETQYF. The DNA for the CDR3 is TGTGCCAGCAGCACCGCGGCCCCAGAGACCCAGTACTTC. Combining the CDR3 with reference TRBV28 and TRBJ2-5 gives the whole variable domain DVKVTQSSRYLVKRTGEKVFLECVQDMDHENMFWYRQDPGLGLRLIYFSYDVKMKEKGDIPEGYSVSREKKERFSLILESASTNQTSMYLCASSTAAPETQYFGPGTRLLVL.

The J gene is TRBJ2-7, the V gene TRBV2, with 8 bases fitting TRBD1. The CDR3 runs to 15 residues. The V gene's germline CDR1 is SNHLY and CDR2 FYNNEI. V lost 4 bases, J lost 7 bases, and 12 bases stayed unmatched. The CDR3 DNA sequence: TGTGCCAGCAGTGTCATGGGGCAGGGGGCGCGGGAGCAGTACTTC. Its protein is CASSVMGQGAREQYF.

The genes are TRBV19 and TRBJ1-2, with 7 bases that match TRBD1. CDR1 LNHDA and CDR2 SQIVND come from the germline V gene (reference sequence). V trimming: 3 bases; J trimming: 4 bases; junction bases outside the gene matches: 2. This CDR3 has 13 residues. DNA for the CDR3: TGTGCCAGTAGTATTGGGACAGCCTATGGCTACACCTTC. This codes for CASSIGTAYGYTF.

The genes are TRBV6-5 and TRBJ1-1; D is unresolved. Trimming cost V 0 bases and J 1 base, with 12 bases left between them. CDR1 and CDR2 (germline): MNHEY, SVGAGI. The CDR3 extends over 16 amino acids. In DNA, the CDR3 is TGTGCCAGCAGTTACTCGTTCAACAACTCGAACACTGAAGCTTTCTTT. Translation gives CASSYSFNNSNTEAFF.

The chain has TRBV30 and TRBJ2-1; 9 bases line up with TRBD1. Per the germline V gene, CDR1 is GTSNPN and CDR2 is SVGIG (reference sequence). The CDR3 extends over 14 amino acids. V lost 5 bases to trimming and J lost 13 bases; unmatched junction nucleotides: 15. The chain's CDR3 is CAWRGQGDPPPQFF. CDR3 coding DNA: TGTGCCTGGCGGGGACAGGGCGACCCACCACCTCAGTTCTTC.

This clonotype has a count of ten or more. The rearrangement links TRBV11-2 to TRBJ2-7, with D possibly matching TRBD1 (5 bases). Per the germline V gene, CDR1 is SGHAT and CDR2 is FQNNGV. Deletions cut 5 bases from V and 5 bases from J, with 16 bases between. The CDR3 length is 14 residues. CDR3 in amino acids: CASSAIGVRDEQYF. The CDR3 nucleotides are TGTGCCAGCAGCGCGATAGGGGTAAGGGACGAGCAGTACTTC.

This clonotype came up many times. The rearrangement uses TRBV7-8 and TRBJ2-5; TRBD1 agrees at 12 bases. Germline values: CDR1 SGHVS, CDR2 FQNEAQ. The CDR3 totals 16 residues. With V trimmed by 5 bases and J by 5 bases, 9 bases remained unmatched. The CDR3 here is CASSATGTGGFETQYF. The CDR3 coding sequence is TGTGCCAGCAGCGCAACCGGGACAGGGGGCTTCGAGACCCAGTACTTC.